The 31 T cell receptor beta chains reported below all come from one sample, sequenced in a study of CD8+CD57+ T cells in acquired aplastic anemia. TCR beta VDJ and CDR3 profiling used genomic DNA as template. Using its own MiXCR run on the reads, TCRdb lists one record per CDR3 protein. Among around 430,000 distinct CDR3 sequences listed, around 33% were seen once. All patients picked for sequencing had shown, by flow cytometry, an expansion of CD8+CD57+ cells. Sequencing used sorted CD4+, CD8+, or CD8+CD57+ T cells (not recorded which) from PBMCs. These receptors were obtained from a human donor with aplastic anemia.

This chain joins TRBV20-1 and TRBJ2-1; D is perhaps TRBD1 or TRBD2 (5 bases each). The CDR3 length is 15 residues. Trimming took off 5 bases at V and 6 bases at J, with 20 bases between the two ends. Germline CDR1 reads DFQATT; CDR2 reads SNEGSKA (reference sequence). The CDR3 loop reads CSAPRGTEFTNEQFF. Here the CDR3 DNA reads TGCAGTGCTCCAAGAGGGACGGAATTTACCAATGAGCAGTTCTTC.

To note about this clonotype: A much larger clone differs by one base, so this may be a read error. V gene TRBV24-1 combines with J gene TRBJ2-5; D possibly corresponds to TRBD1 (6 bases). Trimming took 3 bases from V and 3 from J, leaving 16 bases between them. The CDR3 runs 16 residues. Per the germline V gene, CDR1 is KGHDR and CDR2 is SFDVKD. DNA for the CDR3: TGTGCCACCAGTGATGGTGGGACACAGACGAAAGAGACCCAGTACTTC. It encodes CATSDGGTQTKETQYF.

This sequence joins TRBV7-3 and TRBJ2-2, with D hard to call. The V end lost 2 bases, the J end lost 8 bases, and 9 bases lay between the germline ends. The germline CDR1 and CDR2 sequences are SGHTA and FQGTGA. The CDR3 covers 13 residues. The CDR3 nucleotides are TGTGCCAGCAGCTTATCATTAAAGGGGGAGCTGTTTTTT. As protein: CASSLSLKGELFF.

The J gene is TRBJ1-1, the V gene TRBV27, with unresolved D. Per germline, CDR1 MNHEY and CDR2 SMNVEV (reference sequence). This CDR3 is built from 14 residues. The V end lost 3 bases, the J end lost 3 bases, and 11 bases lay between the germline ends. CDR3 bases: TGTGCCAGCAGTTTCAGACTCCGGGACACTGAAGCTTTCTTT. Amino acids: CASSFRLRDTEAFF.

The CDR3 nucleotides are TGTGCCGGACCCGGGACTAGTGTGATCAATGAGCAGTTCTTC. It translates to CAGPGTSVINEQFF. The V call is TRBV10-3, the J call TRBJ2-1, with 8 nucleotides matching TRBD2. Germline CDR1 reads ENHRY; CDR2 reads SYGVKD. The CDR3 sequence is 14 residues long. V dropped 11 bases and J dropped 6; count of bases not matched to a gene: 12.

The sample holds many counts of this clonotype. The chain links TRBV20-1 to TRBJ2-3; 8 bases agree with TRBD1. The CDR3 sequence is 13 residues long. The junction had 3 bases not matched to a gene; V was cut back by 3 bases and J by 4 bases. CDR1 is DFQATT, CDR2 SNEGSKA, per germline (reference sequence). For the CDR3, the DNA is TGCAGTGCTAGGGACAGGGCCCCAGATACGCAGTATTTT. It codes for CSARDRAPDTQYF.

Only one count was recorded for this clonotype. The chain couples TRBV6-1 to TRBJ2-3; 10 bases line up with TRBD1. Germline V gives CDR1 MNHNS, CDR2 SASEGT. There are 15 residues in the CDR3. Germline trimming cut 3 bases from V and 4 bases from J; bases unmatched to any gene: 4. The CDR3, as DNA: TGTGCCAGCAGTGAGTTTGGACAGGGGGCAGATACGCAGTATTTT. Encoded protein: CASSEFGQGADTQYF.

In the case of this clonotype: A read error may account for a junction end that differs from germline. The V call is TRBV25-1, the J call TRBJ1-6; D might be TRBD1 (5 bases). Germline V gene data show CDR1 as MGHDK and CDR2 as SYGVNS. The CDR3 contains 16 residues. For the CDR3, the DNA is TGTGCCAGCAGTGAGTGGGCAGGGCAAAATGGATCACTCCTCCACTTT. Translation: CASSEWAGQNGSLLHF. The variable domain in full, completed from reference TRBV25-1 and TRBJ1-6, reads EADIYQTPRYLVIGTGKKITLECSQTMGHDKMYWYQQDPGMELHLIHYSYGVNSTEKGDLSSESTVSRIRTEHFPLTLESARPSHTSQYLCASSEWAGQNGSLLHFGNGTRLTVT.

The chain joins TRBV29-1 to TRBJ1-2, with TRBD1 as a possible D gene (6 bases). Germline lookup yields CDR1 SQVTM and CDR2 ANQGSEA. The V gene lost 2 bases and the J gene lost 5 bases, with 6 bases spanning the gap. The CDR3 has 11 amino acids. The DNA of the CDR3 is TGCAGCGTTGAACAGGGGTATGGCTACACCTTC. Amino acid sequence: CSVEQGYGYTF.

This chain uses TRBV29-1 with TRBJ1-2; unclear D gene. The CDR3 loop spans 13 amino acids. The germline gives CDR1 SQVTM, CDR2 ANQGSEA. Trimming took off 0 bases at V and 7 bases at J, with 12 bases between the two ends. The CDR3 here is CSVEDRVSRGYTF. The CDR3 DNA follows: TGCAGCGTTGAAGATCGCGTTTCTCGTGGCTACACCTTC.

Of note for this clonotype: A read error may explain this, as a much larger clone is one base away. The chain is built from TRBV5-1 and TRBJ1-2; perhaps TRBD1 as D (6 bases). This CDR3 is 15 amino acids long. Per the germline V gene, CDR1 is SGHRS and CDR2 is YFSETQ. CDR3 sequence reads: CASSLAQGKGYGCTF. The CDR3 DNA sequence: TGCGCCAGCAGCTTGGCCCAGGGGAAAGGCTATGGCTGCACCTTC.

The rearrangement uses TRBV7-2 and TRBJ1-5; the match to TRBD1 covers 8 bases. The CDR3 length is 14 residues. Looked up from germline, CDR1 is SGHTA and CDR2 is FQGNSA. V lost 5 bases and J lost 10; bases outside the gene matches: 10. The CDR3: CASSLYRGMGPQHF. The CDR3 DNA reads as TGTGCCAGCAGCCTCTACAGGGGGATGGGACCCCAGCATTTT.

This clonotype was seen a few times. J is TRBJ2-6 and V is TRBV6-1; unclear D gene. This CDR3 has 13 amino acids. Germline-derived CDR1 and CDR2 are MNHNS and SASEGT. Between the trimmed V and J ends, which lost 2 bases and 4 bases, there was a span of 3 bases. DNA of the CDR3: TGTGCCAGCAGTGAAACAGGGGCCAACGTCCTGACTTTC. Amino acids: CASSETGANVLTF.

This clonotype was counted at least ten times. The rearrangement links TRBV10-3 to TRBJ2-7; no reliable D call. This CDR3 has 11 amino acids. Deletions cut 10 bases from V and 3 bases from J, with 10 bases between. CDR1 is ENHRY and CDR2 is SYGVKD in the germline V gene. DNA of the CDR3: TGTGCCAGCAGCCCATACTACGAGCAGTACTTC. Translated: CASSPYYEQYF.

Of note for this clonotype: The germline gene is not matched at one end of the junction; a read error may be the cause. The V gene is TRBV30, the J gene TRBJ1-1; D ambiguous. In germline, CDR1 is GTSNPN, CDR2 SVGIG (reference sequence). This CDR3 spans 15 amino acids. As DNA, the CDR3 is TGCGCCTGGAGGAACCCCTCGACGGCGAACACTGAAGCTTTCTTT. Its translation is CAWRNPSTANTEAFF.

The J gene is TRBJ2-7, the V gene TRBV2, with D perhaps TRBD1 (6 bases). CDR1 and CDR2 from the germline V gene are SNHLY and FYNNEI. Between the trimmed V and J ends, which lost 3 bases and 3 bases, there was a span of 12 bases. The CDR3 is 14 residues long. The CDR3 reads CASSEGRGIYEQYF. The CDR3 DNA reads TGTGCCAGCAGTGAGGGCAGGGGTATCTACGAGCAGTACTTC.

Regarding this clonotype: This may arise from a read error, as a much more abundant clone is one base away. The gene calls are TRBV9 and TRBJ1-2, with D perhaps matching TRBD1 (6 bases). Germline values: CDR1 SGDLS, CDR2 YYNGEE. V lost 3 bases and J 8 bases, leaving 20 bases between the germline ends. This CDR3 has 15 residues. The CDR3, as DNA: TGTGCCAGCAGCGCCTCCCAGGGGACCGACGTGGGCTACACCTTC. Translating gives CASSASQGTDVGYTF.

A note on this clonotype: The CDR3 ends on some other residue instead of the conserved phenylalanine or tryptophan, so this is likely a read error. The limits of the CDR3 on the DNA are not certain, so only TCRdb's listed CDR3 is given. The rearrangement joins TRBV2 to TRBJ2-7; TRBD2 was called by the table and not checked on the DNA. CDR1 and CDR2 from the germline V gene are SNHLY and FYNNEI. Inclusive of both ends, the CDR3 amounts to 8 amino acids. CDR3 region: CASSVRWR.

The table lists this clonotype with many counts. This rearrangement joins TRBV10-2 to TRBJ1-5; 9 nucleotides line up with TRBD1. Unmatched junction bases numbered 9, after V lost 0 bases and J lost 3 bases. Germline V gives CDR1 WSHSY, CDR2 SAAADI. CDR3 length: 18 residues. This CDR3 reads CASSESIWGQGYNQPQHF. CDR3 coding DNA: TGCGCCAGCAGTGAGTCAATCTGGGGACAGGGCTACAATCAGCCCCAGCATTTT.

This clonotype was seen at least ten times. The chain carries TRBV29-1 and TRBJ2-7; 11 nucleotides agree with TRBD2. V lost 6 bases to trimming and J lost 2 bases; unmatched junction nucleotides: 6. This CDR3 spans 14 amino acids. Germline V gene data show CDR1 as SQVTM and CDR2 as ANQGSEA. CDR3 nucleotide sequence: TGCAGCGTGAAGACTAGCGGGGCTACCTACGAGCAGTACTTC. Its translation: CSVKTSGATYEQYF.

The rearrangement links TRBV5-5 to TRBJ1-1; TRBD1 is a possible D gene (5 bases). CDR3 length: 15 residues. V lost 2 bases and J 5 bases, leaving 16 bases between the germline ends. Germline assignment: CDR1 SGHKS and CDR2 YYEKEE (reference sequence). DNA for the CDR3: TGTGCCAGCAGCTTACCGGGGGTTGAGGGGACTGAAGCTTTCTTT. The encoded protein is CASSLPGVEGTEAFF.

This clonotype was seen at least ten times. The rearrangement joins TRBV2 to TRBJ2-4; 7 positions agree with TRBD2. V was clipped by 6 bases and J by 4 bases; unmatched bases: 6. The CDR3 is 14 amino acids. Per the germline V gene, CDR1 is SNHLY and CDR2 is FYNNEI. CDR3 coding DNA: TGTGCCAGCAGGTCTAGCGGCCTTAAAAACATTCAGTACTTC. This sequence encodes CASRSSGLKNIQYF.

This clonotype was observed many times. The rearrangement links TRBV19 to TRBJ2-5; D possibly corresponds to TRBD2 (6 bases). Germline V CDR1 and CDR2: LNHDA, SQIVND (reference sequence). CDR3 size: 14 residues. V shed 5 bases and J shed 3 bases, with 13 bases lying between them. The CDR3 spells CASSQGLREETQYF. Here the CDR3 DNA reads TGTGCCAGTAGTCAGGGACTTCGGGAAGAGACCCAGTACTTC.

This clonotype has at least ten counts. The chain couples TRBV12-3 or TRBV12-4 to TRBJ2-3; TRBD2 aligns across 11 bases. V gave up 5 bases and J gave up 8 bases; unmatched junction bases: 6. This CDR3 region has 14 residues. CDR3 DNA: TGTGCCAGCAGTCGTAGCGGGGGGGAAGGTACGCAGTATTTT. Its protein is CASSRSGGEGTQYF.

This clonotype has at least ten counts. This chain uses TRBV7-2 with TRBJ2-7; D perhaps matches TRBD2 (5 bases). The V gene lost 1 base and the J gene lost 2 bases, with 15 bases spanning the gap. The CDR3 has 16 residues. CDR1 and CDR2 from the germline V gene are SGHTA and FQGNSA. As DNA, the CDR3 is TGTGCCAGCAGCTTAGTGGCAGCGGCAGAGACCTACGAGCAGTACTTC. It is translated as CASSLVAAAETYEQYF. Supplemented by reference TRBV7-2 and TRBJ2-7, the full variable domain reads GAGVSQSPSNKVTEKGKDVELRCDPISGHTALYWYRQSLGQGLEFLIYFQGNSAPDKSGLPSDRFSAERTGGSVSTLTIQRTQQEDSAVYLCASSLVAAAETYEQYFGPGTRLTVT.

The sample holds a few counts of this clonotype. V and J are TRBV7-2 and TRBJ2-5; 15 positions agree with TRBD2. The J segment lost 2 bases and the V segment lost 0 bases, leaving 7 bases of the junction unmatched. The CDR3 has 19 residues. Germline assignment: CDR1 SGHTA and CDR2 FQGNSA. The CDR3 is CASSLAWTSGGAGQETQYF. For the CDR3, the DNA is TGTGCCAGCAGCTTAGCTTGGACTAGCGGGGGGGCCGGGCAAGAGACCCAGTACTTC.

The chain couples TRBV2 to TRBJ2-7; the D is unclear. V gave up 5 bases and J gave up 5 bases, with 7 bases separating them. Per germline, CDR1 SNHLY and CDR2 FYNNEI. The CDR3 is 11 amino acids. DNA for the CDR3: TGTGCCAGCAGTCCAAACGACGAGCAGTACTTC. Translated, it gives CASSPNDEQYF.

This clonotype was recorded a few times. DNA of the CDR3: TGTGCCAGTGAAGCCCCCGGTATCTACGAGCAGTACTTC. This codes for CASEAPGIYEQYF. The rearrangement uses TRBV25-1 and TRBJ2-7, with D unclear. Trimming pared 9 bases from V and 3 bases from J, leaving 15 bases between. The CDR3 consists of 13 residues. Germline V gene data show CDR1 as MGHDK and CDR2 as SYGVNS.

The chain uses TRBV5-1 and TRBJ2-3; D remains ambiguous. V was shortened by 3 bases and J by 4 bases, with 12 bases between the two germline ends. The CDR3 is made up of 14 amino acids. From germline, CDR1 is SGHRS and CDR2 YFSETQ. The CDR3 region has the DNA TGCGCCAGCAGCTCCCCCCGGAAGGCAGATACGCAGTATTTT. Translating it yields CASSSPRKADTQYF.

CDR3 residues: CATARRSGELFF. In DNA, the CDR3 is TGTGCCACCGCGAGGCGTTCCGGGGAGCTGTTTTTT. This chain connects TRBV19 to TRBJ2-2; no reliable D call. This CDR3 spans 12 amino acids. From germline, CDR1 is LNHDA and CDR2 SQIVND (reference sequence). V gave up 10 bases and J gave up 6 bases, with 12 bases separating them.

A note on this clonotype: A read error is possible here, since a much larger clone lies one base away. The V and J genes are TRBV25-1 and TRBJ1-6; D is possibly TRBD1 (6 bases). V was trimmed by 3 bases and J by 10 bases, leaving 13 bases between them. Germline assignment: CDR1 MGHDK and CDR2 SYGVNS. This CDR3 region has 14 residues. The CDR3 region is CASSDPGEGSPLHF. CDR3 nucleotide sequence: TGTGCCAGCAGTGACCCAGGGGAGGGCTCACCCCTCCACTTT.